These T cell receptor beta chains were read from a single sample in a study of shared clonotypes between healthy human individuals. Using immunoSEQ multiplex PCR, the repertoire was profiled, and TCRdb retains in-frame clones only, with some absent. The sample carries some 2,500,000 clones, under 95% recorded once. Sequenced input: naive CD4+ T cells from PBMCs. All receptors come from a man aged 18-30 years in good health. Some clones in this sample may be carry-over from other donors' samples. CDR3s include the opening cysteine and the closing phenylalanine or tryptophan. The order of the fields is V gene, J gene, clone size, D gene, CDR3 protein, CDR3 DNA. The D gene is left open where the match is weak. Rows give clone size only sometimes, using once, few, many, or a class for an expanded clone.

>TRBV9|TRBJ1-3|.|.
CASSVEGQPGNTIYF
TGTGCCAGCAGCGTAGAAGGGCAGCCTGGAAACACCATATATTTT
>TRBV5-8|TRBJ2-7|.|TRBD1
CASRQDRGAPHEQYF
TGTGCCAGCAGACAGGACAGGGGTGCTCCCCACGAGCAGTACTTC
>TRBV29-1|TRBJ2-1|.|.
CSVEGYNEQFF
TGCAGCGTAGAGGGGTACAATGAGCAGTTCTTC
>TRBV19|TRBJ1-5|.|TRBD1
CASSIRGTGGSNQPQHF
TGTGCCAGTAGTATAAGGGGGACAGGGGGCAGCAATCAGCCCCAGCATTTT
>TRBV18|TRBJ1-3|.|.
CASSENSDGNTIYF
TGTGCCAGCTCAGAGAACAGCGACGGAAACACCATATATTTT
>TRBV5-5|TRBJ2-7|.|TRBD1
CASSWGQGDEQYF
TGTGCCAGCAGCTGGGGACAGGGCGACGAGCAGTACTTC
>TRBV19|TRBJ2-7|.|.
CASSALSGAYEQYF
TGTGCCAGTAGTGCCCTCTCAGGGGCCTACGAGCAGTACTTC
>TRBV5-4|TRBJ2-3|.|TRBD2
CASSPLAGGVDTQYF
TGTGCCAGCAGCCCCCTAGCGGGGGGGGTAGATACGCAGTATTTT
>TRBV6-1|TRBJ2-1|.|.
CASSENGGNEQFF
TGTGCCAGCAGTGAAAACGGAGGCAATGAGCAGTTCTTC
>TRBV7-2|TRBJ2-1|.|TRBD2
CASSLRMSGSGEQFF
TGTGCCAGCAGCTTGAGAATGAGCGGGAGTGGTGAGCAGTTCTTC
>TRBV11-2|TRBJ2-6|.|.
CASNHPAGTGANVLTF
TGTGCCAGCAACCATCCGGCGGGAACTGGGGCCAACGTCCTGACTTTC
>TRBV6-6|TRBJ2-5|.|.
CASSYSPGAFQETQYF
TGTGCCAGCAGTTACTCGCCTGGGGCATTCCAAGAGACCCAGTACTTC
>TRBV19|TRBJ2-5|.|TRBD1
CASSRGGTGGAPYQETQYF
TGTGCCAGTAGTCGCGGTGGGACAGGGGGCGCCCCGTACCAAGAGACCCAGTACTTC
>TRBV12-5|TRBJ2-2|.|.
CASGLVPGSGELFF
TGTGCTAGTGGTTTGGTACCGGGATCCGGGGAGCTGTTTTTT
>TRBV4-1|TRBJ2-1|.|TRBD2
CASSQDQTSGNNEQFF
TGCGCCAGCAGCCAAGATCAGACTAGCGGAAACAATGAGCAGTTCTTC
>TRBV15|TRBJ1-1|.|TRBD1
CATSQTGGEAFF
TGTGCCACCAGCCAGACAGGGGGTGAAGCTTTCTTT
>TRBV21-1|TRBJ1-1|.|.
CASSTGTGGMNTEAFF
TGTGCCAGCAGCACCGGGACAGGGGGGATGAACACTGAAGCTTTCTTT
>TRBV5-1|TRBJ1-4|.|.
CASSLTGREEKLFF
TGCGCCAGCAGCTTGACAGGGAGGGAGGAAAAACTGTTTTTT
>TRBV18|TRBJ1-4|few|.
CASSPGRVREKLFF
TGTGCCAGCTCACCGGGCAGGGTGAGGGAAAAACTGTTTTTT
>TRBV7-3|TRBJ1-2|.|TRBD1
CASSSDRGFGYTF
TGTGCCAGCAGCTCGGACAGGGGGTTTGGCTACACCTTC
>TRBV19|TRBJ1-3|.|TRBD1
CASGQGAGGNTIYF
TGTGCCAGTGGACAGGGGGCTGGAGGAAACACCATATATTTT
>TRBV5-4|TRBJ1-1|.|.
CASSKPGQDEAFF
TGTGCCAGCAGCAAACCGGGACAAGATGAAGCTTTCTTT
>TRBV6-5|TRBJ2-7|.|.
CASRGHLHEQYF
TGTGCCAGCAGGGGACACTTACACGAGCAGTACTTC
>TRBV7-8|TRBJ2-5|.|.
CASSLLGNIQETQYF
TGTGCCAGCAGCCTACTCGGCAACATACAAGAGACCCAGTACTTC
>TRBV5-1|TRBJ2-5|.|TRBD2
CASSSQGLAAETQYF
TGCGCCAGCAGCTCCCAAGGACTAGCAGCGGAGACCCAGTACTTC
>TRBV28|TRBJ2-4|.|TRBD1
CASSRGQWIQYF
TGTGCCAGCAGCCGGGGACAGTGGATTCAGTACTTC
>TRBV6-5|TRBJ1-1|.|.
CASTPGGHLEAFF
TGTGCCAGCACCCCCGGGGGGCATTTAGAAGCTTTCTTT
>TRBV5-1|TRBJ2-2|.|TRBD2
CASSLGASGSTGELFF
TGCGCCAGCAGCTTGGGGGCTAGCGGAAGCACCGGGGAGCTGTTTTTT
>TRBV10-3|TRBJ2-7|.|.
CAITSAPSSYEQYF
TGTGCCATCACTAGCGCACCAAGCTCCTACGAGCAGTACTTC
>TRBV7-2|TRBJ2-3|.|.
CASSLAGAASTDTQYF
TGTGCCAGCAGCTTAGCAGGGGCAGCTAGCACAGATACGCAGTATTTT
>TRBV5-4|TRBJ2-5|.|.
CASSLGGLDLLETQYF
TGTGCCAGCAGCTTAGGTGGTTTAGACCTCTTGGAGACCCAGTACTTC
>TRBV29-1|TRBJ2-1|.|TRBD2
CSVEHSSGRADEQFF
TGCAGCGTTGAACACTCTAGCGGGAGGGCAGATGAGCAGTTCTTC
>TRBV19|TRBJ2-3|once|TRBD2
CASNPRSWSGKESDTQYF
TGTGCCAGTAATCCCCGGAGTTGGAGCGGGAAGGAGTCAGATACGCAGTATTTT
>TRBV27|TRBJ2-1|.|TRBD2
CASSRAGADEQFF
TGTGCCAGCAGTCGAGCGGGAGCGGATGAGCAGTTCTTC
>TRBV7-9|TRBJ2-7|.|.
CASSLALNEQYF
TGTGCCAGCAGCCTAGCCCTAAACGAGCAGTACTTC
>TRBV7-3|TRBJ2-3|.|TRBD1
CASSFDRGGDTQYF
TGTGCCAGCAGCTTTGACAGGGGAGGAGATACGCAGTATTTT